Listed below are T cell receptor beta chains from one sample, sequenced in a study of T cells in Graves' hyperthyroidism and ophthalmopathy. One entry per CDR3 protein results from TCRdb running MiXCR on the multiplex PCR reads. The data contain around 34,000 distinct CDR3 sequences, around 50% of them singletons. The sample taken for sequencing was blood. These receptors all come from a woman aged 40 to 50 with Graves' ophthalmopathy. Both conserved end residues are part of each CDR3. The order of the fields is V gene, clone size, D gene, J gene, CDR3 DNA, CDR3 protein. The D gene is left open where the match is weak. Clone size is shown for a subset of rows, as once, few, many or a class of expanded clone.

V: TRBV5-1
size: NA
D: NA
J: TRBJ2-5
DNA: TGCGCCAGCAGCTTGGGCCGCGGTCAAGAGACCCAGTACTTC
CDR3: CASSLGRGQETQYF

V: TRBV19
size: many
D: TRBD1
J: TRBJ1-5
DNA: TGTGCCAGTAGTATAGGTGACAGGGGTCCTATGGCCCAGCATTTT
CDR3: CASSIGDRGPMAQHF

V: TRBV5-1
size: many
D: NA
J: TRBJ2-3
DNA: TGCGCCAGCAGCTCAGAGGGGGGGGATACGCAGTATTTT
CDR3: CASSSEGGDTQYF

V: TRBV7-2
size: many
D: TRBD1
J: TRBJ1-1
DNA: TGTGCCAGCAGCTGGGCGGGACAGGGAACTGAAGCTTTCTTT
CDR3: CASSWAGQGTEAFF

V: TRBV6-5
size: NA
D: NA
J: TRBJ2-7
DNA: TGTGCCAGCAGTTACTGGCGAGTTGCTGGGGTGTCCTACGAGCAGTACTTC
CDR3: CASSYWRVAGVSYEQYF

V: TRBV7-9
size: many
D: NA
J: TRBJ1-1
DNA: TGTGCCAGCAGCAGCAGGGGATCTCCGTACACTGAAGCTTTCTTT
CDR3: CASSSRGSPYTEAFF

V: TRBV7-2
size: many
D: TRBD2
J: TRBJ2-5
DNA: TGTGCCAGCAGCTCAAAAACTAGCGGGGCCCACGGGTACTTC
CDR3: CASSSKTSGAHGYF

V: TRBV2
size: NA
D: NA
J: TRBJ2-2
DNA: TGTGCCTGGAGTGACCTCGGGGCTCGTACCGGGGAGCTGTTTTTT
CDR3: CAWSDLGARTGELFF

V: TRBV3-1
size: many
D: NA
J: TRBJ1-1
DNA: TGTGCCAGCAGCCAAATATCAGGGGCTACTGAAGCTTTCTTT
CDR3: CASSQISGATEAFF

V: TRBV20-1
size: many
D: NA
J: TRBJ2-7
DNA: TGCAGTGCTAGTCCCCCAGGCGCAAGCTCCTACGAGCAGTACTTC
CDR3: CSASPPGASSYEQYF

V: TRBV19
size: NA
D: TRBD1
J: TRBJ2-7
DNA: TGTGCCAGTCGGGGACAGGGGTACACCGGGGAGCAGTACTTC
CDR3: CASRGQGYTGEQYF

V: TRBV9
size: NA
D: NA
J: TRBJ2-2
DNA: TGTGCCAGCAGCGCGGGGCAGACAGGGGAGCTGTTTTTT
CDR3: CASSAGQTGELFF

V: TRBV29-1
size: NA
D: NA
J: TRBJ2-1
DNA: TGCAGCAGCTCCGGGCCCAAGAACAATGAGCAGTTCTTC
CDR3: CSSSGPKNNEQFF

V: TRBV10-3
size: NA
D: NA
J: TRBJ1-2
DNA: TGTGCCATCAGTGAACGGAAAGGGAGTGGCTACACCTTC
CDR3: CAISERKGSGYTF

V: TRBV9
size: NA
D: TRBD2
J: TRBJ2-1
DNA: TGTGCCAGCAGCTCGTCCCCGACTAGCGGGAGTTGGAGGTCCTACAATGAGCAGTTCTTC
CDR3: CASSSSPTSGSWRSYNEQFF

V: TRBV25-1
size: NA
D: TRBD2
J: TRBJ2-6
DNA: TGTGCCAGCCCGACGAGTCTAGCGGGAGGGCCGGGCTCTGGGGCCAACGTCCTGACTTTC
CDR3: CASPTSLAGGPGSGANVLTF

V: TRBV12-3/TRBV12-4
size: many
D: NA
J: TRBJ2-3
DNA: TGTGCCAGCAGTTTGGGTCCGACAGATACGCAGTATTTT
CDR3: CASSLGPTDTQYF

V: TRBV5-8
size: many
D: TRBD1
J: TRBJ1-2
DNA: TGTGCCAGCAGCCGAACCCCCGGGACAGGGGGAGGGCGAGGCTACACCTTC
CDR3: CASSRTPGTGGGRGYTF

V: TRBV7-9
size: many
D: NA
J: TRBJ1-4
DNA: TGTGCCAGCAGCTTAGCAGCCTCTGAAAAACTGTTTTTT
CDR3: CASSLAASEKLFF

V: TRBV5-5
size: NA
D: NA
J: TRBJ2-5
DNA: TGTGCCAGCAGCGGGGGACCGCTGGGGAACACCGGGGAGACCCAGTACTTC
CDR3: CASSGGPLGNTGETQYF

V: TRBV7-9
size: many
D: NA
J: TRBJ1-4
DNA: TGTGCCAGCAGCTTAGTGACAGGAGGCGACGAAAAACTGTTTTTT
CDR3: CASSLVTGGDEKLFF

V: TRBV4-2
size: once
D: TRBD1
J: TRBJ1-6
DNA: TGTTCCAGTGGGGACAGAAATCCACCCCTCCACTTT
CDR3: CSSGDRNPPLHF

V: TRBV4-3
size: many
D: NA
J: TRBJ2-3
DNA: TGCGCCAGCAGCCCAGGAGGGGAGAGAGATACGCAGTATTTT
CDR3: CASSPGGERDTQYF

V: TRBV20-1
size: NA
D: TRBD1
J: TRBJ2-7
DNA: TGCAGTGCTAGAGGGGGACAGGGGTGGGAGCAGTACTTC
CDR3: CSARGGQGWEQYF

V: TRBV7-2
size: NA
D: NA
J: TRBJ1-1
DNA: TGTGCCAGCAGCTTAGCGGAGGGCCCGAACACTGAAGCTTTCTTT
CDR3: CASSLAEGPNTEAFF

V: TRBV20-1
size: NA
D: NA
J: TRBJ2-7
DNA: TGCAGTGCTAGAAAGGTGGAATTCGAGCAGTACTTC
CDR3: CSARKVEFEQYF

V: TRBV6-2/TRBV6-3
size: many
D: NA
J: TRBJ1-2
DNA: TGTGCCAGCGGCTATGGGGGGGCTAACTATGGCTACACCTTC
CDR3: CASGYGGANYGYTF

V: TRBV19
size: NA
D: NA
J: TRBJ2-2
DNA: TGTGCCAGTAGTATAGACACCGGGGAGCCGCTTTTT
CDR3: CASSIDTGEPLF

V: TRBV5-1
size: many
D: NA
J: TRBJ1-1
DNA: TGCGCCAGCAGCTGGGGGGACACCTTGAACACTGAAGCTTTCTTT
CDR3: CASSWGDTLNTEAFF

V: TRBV29-1
size: NA
D: TRBD1
J: TRBJ2-3
DNA: TGCAGAGCATCGACAGGGTTAATGGCAGATACGCAGTATTTT
CDR3: CRASTGLMADTQYF

V: TRBV12-3/TRBV12-4
size: many
D: NA
J: TRBJ1-6
DNA: TGTGCCAGCAGTTCCTATAATTCACCCCTCCACTTT
CDR3: CASSSYNSPLHF

V: TRBV24-1
size: once
D: TRBD2
J: TRBJ2-3
DNA: TGTGCCACCAGTGGAAAAAGGACTAGCGGGAGCACAGATACGCAGTATTTT
CDR3: CATSGKRTSGSTDTQYF

V: TRBV12-3/TRBV12-4
size: many
D: TRBD1
J: TRBJ2-5
DNA: TGTGCCAGCAGAACACAGGGGAAACAAGAGACCCAGTACTTC
CDR3: CASRTQGKQETQYF

V: TRBV12-3/TRBV12-4
size: few
D: TRBD1
J: TRBJ1-5
DNA: TGTGCCAGCAGCACGGGACAGGGAGGAGAGACCCAGCATTTT
CDR3: CASSTGQGGETQHF

V: TRBV5-1
size: NA
D: NA
J: TRBJ2-7
DNA: TGCGCCACCAGAGTTGGGACTGCCAGCTCCTACGAGCAGTACTTC
CDR3: CATRVGTASSYEQYF

V: TRBV20-1
size: NA
D: NA
J: TRBJ2-5
DNA: TGCAGTGCTAGGGTCAGTAATCAGCCCCAGTACTTC
CDR3: CSARVSNQPQYF

V: TRBV4-2
size: many
D: TRBD2
J: TRBJ2-5
DNA: TGTGCCAGCAGCCAGCCAGATATCGGCGGGGGAAGAGAGACCCAGTACTTC
CDR3: CASSQPDIGGGRETQYF

V: TRBV5-4
size: many
D: TRBD1
J: TRBJ1-1
DNA: TGTGCCAGCAGCTCGGGAAGTAACAGGGGAGGAGGCACTGAAGCTTTCTTT
CDR3: CASSSGSNRGGGTEAFF

V: TRBV6-6
size: many
D: NA
J: TRBJ2-2
DNA: TGTGCCAGCAGTGACCCGCCCTCGAACACCGGGGAGCTGTTTTTT
CDR3: CASSDPPSNTGELFF

V: TRBV7-9
size: NA
D: TRBD1
J: TRBJ1-6
DNA: TGTGCCAGCAGCATGACCGGGACAGGGGGCGTACGCCTCCACTTT
CDR3: CASSMTGTGGVRLHF

V: TRBV9
size: many
D: NA
J: TRBJ2-7
DNA: TGTGCCAGCAGCATCGACAGTGCAACCTACGAGCAGTACTTC
CDR3: CASSIDSATYEQYF

V: TRBV24-1
size: medium-sized
D: TRBD2
J: TRBJ2-1
DNA: TGTGCCACCAGCGGGACTAGCGATAACTACAATGAGCAGTTCTTC
CDR3: CATSGTSDNYNEQFF

V: TRBV11-3
size: NA
D: NA
J: TRBJ2-1
DNA: TGTGCCAGCAGCCTAGCGGGACAGGACAATGAGCAGTTCTTC
CDR3: CASSLAGQDNEQFF

V: TRBV5-6
size: NA
D: TRBD1
J: TRBJ1-2
DNA: TGTGCCAGCAGCGCTATGACAGGGGGCGACACCTTC
CDR3: CASSAMTGGDTF

V: TRBV25-1
size: many
D: TRBD1
J: TRBJ1-4
DNA: TGTGCCAGCAGTAATACAGGGGGATATGGTGAAAAACTGTTTTTT
CDR3: CASSNTGGYGEKLFF

V: TRBV11-1
size: NA
D: NA
J: TRBJ2-5
DNA: NA
CDR3: CASSFYICSARRGLSRETQYF

V: TRBV20-1
size: NA
D: NA
J: TRBJ2-7
DNA: TGCAGTGCTAGAGGGCCTCAGGAAGAGGGTCTCACCGTGGGCGAGCAGTACTTC
CDR3: CSARGPQEEGLTVGEQYF

V: TRBV20-1
size: many
D: NA
J: TRBJ1-4
DNA: TGCAGTGCTAGTTCCGTACAGGGCTTTGAAAAACTGTTTTTT
CDR3: CSASSVQGFEKLFF

V: TRBV2
size: NA
D: TRBD2
J: TRBJ2-5
DNA: TGTGCCAGCAGCGCCCGACTAGCAGAAGAGACCCAGTACTTC
CDR3: CASSARLAEETQYF

V: TRBV15
size: many
D: NA
J: TRBJ2-5
DNA: TGTGCCACCAGCAGAAACAGGGGGGGGGAGACCCAGTACTTC
CDR3: CATSRNRGGETQYF

V: TRBV15
size: medium-sized
D: NA
J: TRBJ1-5
DNA: TGTGCCACCAGCACCTTACAGGGAGATCAGCCCCAGCATTTT
CDR3: CATSTLQGDQPQHF

V: TRBV11-3
size: many
D: NA
J: TRBJ1-1
DNA: TGTGCCAGCAGCTTACCAGGACGGGCTCCCTCTGAAGCTTTCTTT
CDR3: CASSLPGRAPSEAFF

V: TRBV4-1
size: NA
D: TRBD1
J: TRBJ2-1
DNA: TGCGCCAGTAGCCAAGCTTTGTCAGGGGGCAATGAGCAGTTCTTC
CDR3: CASSQALSGGNEQFF

V: TRBV20-1
size: NA
D: NA
J: TRBJ1-1
DNA: TGCAGTGCTAGAGATGGGCTGGGCCGCACCACTGAAGCTTTCTTT
CDR3: CSARDGLGRTTEAFF